This T cell receptor (beta chain) was identified during a study of Ad26.COV2.S vaccination and SARS-CoV-2 variants. Study details: The vaccine Ad26.COV2.S was put into the muscle once, or twice with 56 days between.

The sample's treatment: 19 received Ad26.COV2.S at low or high dose, single or two shots; about 5 received placebo; per-sample allocation not given. Day 63 following the first vaccine or placebo injection was when the samples were taken. The CDR3 spans 15 residues. CDR1 and CDR2 (germline): SQVTM, ANQGSEA. Trimming left V 4 bases short and J 0 bases short, with 13 bases between. Sequenced by immunoSEQ multiplex PCR; TCRdb stores in-frame clones only, minus some. The sample lists about 470,000 clones; 90% were seen once. This material consisted of peripheral blood, taken in a trial of Ad26.COV2.S vaccine versus placebo. The receptor comes from a person between 18 and 65 years old who received the Ad26.COV2.S COVID-19 vaccine or a placebo. The genes are TRBV29-1 and TRBJ1-3, with a weak D call TRBD1 (6 bases). As DNA, the CDR3 is TGCAGCGTTGGCCAGGGGCAAGGCTCTGGAAACACCATATATTTT. It codes for CSVGQGQGSGNTIYF.